This T cell receptor beta chain was sequenced during a study of technical replicates of blood from a handful of donors. TCRdb keeps only in-frame clones here, not all; method: immunoSEQ multiplex PCR. Here the sample spans approximately 49,000 clones, around nine tenths being singletons. CDR1 is SGHRS and CDR2 is YFSETQ in the germline V gene. The CDR3 extends over 16 amino acids. V gave up 3 bases and J gave up 0 bases, with 15 bases separating them. The specimen sequenced was PBMCs. The J gene is TRBJ1-1, the V gene TRBV5-1; a possible D gene is TRBD1 (6 bases). This receptor was identified in a human donor in good health. Some clones in this sample may be carry-over from other donors' samples. CDR3 in amino acids: CASSYRAGGMNTEAFF. CDR3 nucleotide sequence: TGCGCCAGCAGCTACAGGGCTGGGGGCATGAACACTGAAGCTTTCTTT.